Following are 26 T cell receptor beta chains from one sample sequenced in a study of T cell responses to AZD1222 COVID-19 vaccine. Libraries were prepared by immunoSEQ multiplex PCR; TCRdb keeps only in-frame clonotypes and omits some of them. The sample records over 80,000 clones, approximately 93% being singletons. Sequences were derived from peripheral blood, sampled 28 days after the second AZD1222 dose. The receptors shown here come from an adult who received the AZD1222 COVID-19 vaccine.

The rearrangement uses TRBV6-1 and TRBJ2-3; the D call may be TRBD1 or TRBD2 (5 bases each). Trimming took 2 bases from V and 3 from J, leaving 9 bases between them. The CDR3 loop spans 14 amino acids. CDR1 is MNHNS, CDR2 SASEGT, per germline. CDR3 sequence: CASSERDETDTQYF. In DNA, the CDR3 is TGTGCCAGCAGTGAACGGGACGAGACAGATACGCAGTATTTT.

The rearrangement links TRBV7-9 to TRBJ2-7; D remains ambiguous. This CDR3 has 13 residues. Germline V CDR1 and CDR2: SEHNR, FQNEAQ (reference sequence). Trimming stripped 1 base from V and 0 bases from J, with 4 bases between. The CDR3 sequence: CASSLGISYEQYF. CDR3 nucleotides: TGTGCCAGCAGCTTAGGCATCTCCTACGAGCAGTACTTC. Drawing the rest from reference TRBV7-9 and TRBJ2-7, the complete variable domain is DTGVSQNPRHKITKRGQNVTFRCDPISEHNRLYWYRQTLGQGPEFLTYFQNEAQLEKSRLLSDRFSAERPKGSFSTLEIQRTEQGDSAMYLCASSLGISYEQYFGPGTRLTVT.

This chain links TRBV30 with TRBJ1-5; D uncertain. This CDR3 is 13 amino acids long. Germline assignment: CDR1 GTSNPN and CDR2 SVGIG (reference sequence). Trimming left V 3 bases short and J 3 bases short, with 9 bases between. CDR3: CAWSSGINQPQHF. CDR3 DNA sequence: TGTGCCTGGAGCTCCGGGATCAATCAGCCCCAGCATTTT.

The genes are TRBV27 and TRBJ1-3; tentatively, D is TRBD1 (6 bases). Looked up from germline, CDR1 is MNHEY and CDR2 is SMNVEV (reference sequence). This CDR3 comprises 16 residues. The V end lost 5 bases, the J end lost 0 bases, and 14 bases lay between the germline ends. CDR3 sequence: CASSRTVTSSGNTIYF. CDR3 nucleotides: TGTGCCAGCAGTCGGACAGTCACTAGCTCTGGAAACACCATATATTTT.

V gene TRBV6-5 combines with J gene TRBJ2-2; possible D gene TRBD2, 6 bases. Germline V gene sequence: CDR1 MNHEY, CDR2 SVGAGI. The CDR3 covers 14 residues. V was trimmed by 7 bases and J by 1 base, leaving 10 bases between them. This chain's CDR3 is CASNAGGNTGELFF. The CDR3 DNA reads TGTGCCAGCAATGCCGGGGGGAACACCGGGGAGCTGTTTTTT.

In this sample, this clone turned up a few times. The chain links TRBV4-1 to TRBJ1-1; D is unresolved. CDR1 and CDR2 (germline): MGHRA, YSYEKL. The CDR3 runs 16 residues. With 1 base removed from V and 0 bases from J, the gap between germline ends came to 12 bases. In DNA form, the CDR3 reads TGCGCCAGCAGCCAAGGGGCTCTCGCCATGAACACTGAAGCTTTCTTT. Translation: CASSQGALAMNTEAFF.

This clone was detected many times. As DNA, the CDR3 is TGCGCCAGCAGCACGCCCCGGGACAGGGATTTGGGCCATGAGCAGTTCTTC. Protein product: CASSTPRDRDLGHEQFF. The chain carries TRBV4-1 and TRBJ2-1, with 9 bases identical to TRBD1. Trimming at V came to 5 bases and at J to 8 bases, leaving 16 bases not matched to a gene. Looked up from germline, CDR1 is MGHRA and CDR2 is YSYEKL. The CDR3 covers 17 residues.

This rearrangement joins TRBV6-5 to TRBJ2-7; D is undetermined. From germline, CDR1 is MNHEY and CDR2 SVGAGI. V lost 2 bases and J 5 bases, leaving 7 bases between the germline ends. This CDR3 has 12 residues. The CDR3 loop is CASSYPADEQYF. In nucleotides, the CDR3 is TGTGCCAGCAGTTACCCCGCGGACGAGCAGTACTTC.

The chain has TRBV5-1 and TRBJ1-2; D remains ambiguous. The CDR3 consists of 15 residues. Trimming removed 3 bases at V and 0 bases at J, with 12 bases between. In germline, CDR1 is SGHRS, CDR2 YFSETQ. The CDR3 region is CASSSQPAPNYGYTF. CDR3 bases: TGCGCCAGCAGCTCCCAACCGGCGCCTAACTATGGCTACACCTTC.

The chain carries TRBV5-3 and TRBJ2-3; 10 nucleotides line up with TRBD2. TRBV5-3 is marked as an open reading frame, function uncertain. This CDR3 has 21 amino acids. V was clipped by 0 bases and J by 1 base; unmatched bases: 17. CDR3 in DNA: TGTGCCAGAAGCTTGGTATTTCTAGCGGGAGACCCAGTCTCGGGCACAGATACGCAGTATTTT. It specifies CARSLVFLAGDPVSGTDTQYF.

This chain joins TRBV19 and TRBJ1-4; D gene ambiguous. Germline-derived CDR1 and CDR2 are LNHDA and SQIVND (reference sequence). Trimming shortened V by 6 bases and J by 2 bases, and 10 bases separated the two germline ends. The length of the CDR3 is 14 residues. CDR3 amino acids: CASSLSRTNEKLFF. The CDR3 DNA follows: TGTGCCAGTAGCCTCTCCAGGACTAATGAAAAACTGTTTTTT.

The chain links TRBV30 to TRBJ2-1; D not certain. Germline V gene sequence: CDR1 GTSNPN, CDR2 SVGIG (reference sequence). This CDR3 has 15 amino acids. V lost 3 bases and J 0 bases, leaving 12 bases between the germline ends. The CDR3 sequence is CAWRSGGYSYNEQFF. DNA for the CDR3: TGTGCCTGGAGGTCTGGCGGATACTCCTACAATGAGCAGTTCTTC.

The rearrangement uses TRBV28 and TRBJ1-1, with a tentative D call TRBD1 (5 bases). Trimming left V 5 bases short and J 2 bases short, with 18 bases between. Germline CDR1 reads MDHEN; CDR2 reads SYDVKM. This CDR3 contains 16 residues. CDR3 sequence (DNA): TGTGCCAGCAGTCACCCCCCTGGCAGGGTTAACACTGAAGCTTTCTTT. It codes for CASSHPPGRVNTEAFF. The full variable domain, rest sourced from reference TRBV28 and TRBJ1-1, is DVKVTQSSRYLVKRTGEKVFLECVQDMDHENMFWYRQDPGLGLRLIYFSYDVKMKEKGDIPEGYSVSREKKERFSLILESASTNQTSMYLCASSHPPGRVNTEAFFGQGTRLTVV.

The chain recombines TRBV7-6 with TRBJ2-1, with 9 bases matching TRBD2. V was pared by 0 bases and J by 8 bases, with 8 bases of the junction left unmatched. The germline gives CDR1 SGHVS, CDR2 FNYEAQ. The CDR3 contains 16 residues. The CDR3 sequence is CASSLALAGRSDEQFF. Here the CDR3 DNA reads TGTGCCAGCAGCTTAGCGCTAGCGGGAAGGTCAGATGAGCAGTTCTTC.

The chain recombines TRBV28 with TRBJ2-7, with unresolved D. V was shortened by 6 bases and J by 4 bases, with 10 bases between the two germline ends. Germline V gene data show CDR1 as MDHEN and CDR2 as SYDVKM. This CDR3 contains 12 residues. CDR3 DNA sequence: TGTGCCAGCAGCCTGTACCAGTACGAGCAGTACTTC. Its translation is CASSLYQYEQYF.

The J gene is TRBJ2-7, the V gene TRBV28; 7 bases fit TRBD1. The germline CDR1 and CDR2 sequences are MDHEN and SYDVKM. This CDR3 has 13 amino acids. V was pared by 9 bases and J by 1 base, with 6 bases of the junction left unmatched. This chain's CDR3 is CASDNRGSYEQYF. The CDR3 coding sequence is TGTGCCAGTGATAACAGGGGATCCTACGAGCAGTACTTC.

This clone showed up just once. CDR3 sequence: CSVAGHSPPYQETQYF. CDR3 DNA sequence: TGCAGCGTTGCGGGCCATTCCCCGCCATACCAAGAGACCCAGTACTTC. This chain connects TRBV29-1 to TRBJ2-5; no clear D gene. This CDR3 is 16 amino acids long. V lost 4 bases to trimming and J lost 0 bases, with 18 bases between them. CDR1 and CDR2 (germline): SQVTM, ANQGSEA.

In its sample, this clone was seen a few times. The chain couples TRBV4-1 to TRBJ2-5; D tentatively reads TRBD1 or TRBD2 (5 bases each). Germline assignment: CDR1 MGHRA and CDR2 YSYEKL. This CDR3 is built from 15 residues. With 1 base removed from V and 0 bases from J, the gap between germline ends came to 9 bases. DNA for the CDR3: TGCGCCAGCAGCCAAGCAGGGACGTACCAAGAGACCCAGTACTTC. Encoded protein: CASSQAGTYQETQYF.

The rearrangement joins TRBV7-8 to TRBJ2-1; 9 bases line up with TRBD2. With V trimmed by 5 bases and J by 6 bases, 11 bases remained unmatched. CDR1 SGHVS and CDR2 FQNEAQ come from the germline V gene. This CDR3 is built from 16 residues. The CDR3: CASSPIIAGAGNEQFF. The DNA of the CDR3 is TGTGCCAGCAGCCCGATTATAGCGGGAGCAGGCAATGAGCAGTTCTTC.

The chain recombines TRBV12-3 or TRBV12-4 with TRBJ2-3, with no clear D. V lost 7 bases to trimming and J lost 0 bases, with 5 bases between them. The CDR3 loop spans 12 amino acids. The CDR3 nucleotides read TGTGCCAGCACCCGCAGCACAGATACGCAGTATTTT. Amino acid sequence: CASTRSTDTQYF.

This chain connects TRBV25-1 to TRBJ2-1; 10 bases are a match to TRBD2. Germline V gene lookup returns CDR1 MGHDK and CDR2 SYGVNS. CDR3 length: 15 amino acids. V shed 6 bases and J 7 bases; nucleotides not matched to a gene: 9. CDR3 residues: CASSRLAGVGNEQFF. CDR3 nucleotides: TGTGCCAGCAGCCGGCTAGCGGGAGTTGGGAATGAGCAGTTCTTC.

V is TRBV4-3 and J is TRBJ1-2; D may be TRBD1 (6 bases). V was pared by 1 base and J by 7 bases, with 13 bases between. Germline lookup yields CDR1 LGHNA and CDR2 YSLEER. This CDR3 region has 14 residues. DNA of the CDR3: TGCGCCAGCAGCCAAGTTGGGGGGGCCGGTGGCTACACCTTC. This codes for CASSQVGGAGGYTF.

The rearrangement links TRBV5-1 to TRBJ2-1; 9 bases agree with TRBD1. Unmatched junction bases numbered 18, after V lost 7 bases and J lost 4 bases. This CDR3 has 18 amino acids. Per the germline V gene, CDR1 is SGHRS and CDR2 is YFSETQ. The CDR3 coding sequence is TGCGCCAGCCGACCTAGGGGGCGGGGACAGGGAAATTACAATGAGCAGTTCTTC. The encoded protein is CASRPRGRGQGNYNEQFF.

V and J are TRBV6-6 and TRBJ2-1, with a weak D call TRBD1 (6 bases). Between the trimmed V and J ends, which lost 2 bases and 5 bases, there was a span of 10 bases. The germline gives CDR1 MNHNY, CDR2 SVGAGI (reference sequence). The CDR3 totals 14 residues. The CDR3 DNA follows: TGTGCCAGCAGTTACGGGACACAGGACAATGAGCAGTTCTTC. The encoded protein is CASSYGTQDNEQFF.

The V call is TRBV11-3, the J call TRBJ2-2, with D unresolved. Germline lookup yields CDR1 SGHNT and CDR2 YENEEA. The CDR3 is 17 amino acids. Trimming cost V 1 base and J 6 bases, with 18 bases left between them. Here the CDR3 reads CASSLGGPSPGAGELFF. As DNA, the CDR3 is TGTGCCAGCAGCTTAGGAGGACCCTCTCCTGGGGCCGGGGAGCTGTTTTTT. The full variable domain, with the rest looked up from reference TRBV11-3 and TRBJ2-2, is EAGVVQSPRYKIIEKKQPVAFWCNPISGHNTLYWYLQNLGQGPELLIRYENEEAVDDSQLPKDRFSAERLKGVDSTLKIQPAELGDSAVYLCASSLGGPSPGAGELFFGEGSRLTVL.

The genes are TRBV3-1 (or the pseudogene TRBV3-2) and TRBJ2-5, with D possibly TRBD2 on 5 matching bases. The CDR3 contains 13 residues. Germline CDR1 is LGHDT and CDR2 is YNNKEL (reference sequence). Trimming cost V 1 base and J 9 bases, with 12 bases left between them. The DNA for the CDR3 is TGTGCCAGCAGCCAAGCGGAGGCGACGGCCCAGTACTTC. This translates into CASSQAEATAQYF.